The 30 T cell receptor beta chains below were found in one sample sequenced in a study of blood T cells in healthy people across ages. Then a second PCR, running about 7 to 11 cycles, was carried out with a sample-barcoded 5' primer and a J-beta primer mix. From the 5' RACE reads, TCRdb called clonotypes with MiXCR, one entry per CDR3 protein. The repertoire holds 700,000 to 850,000 distinct CDR3 sequences, approximately 35% seen once, with under 15% in the top ten. The sequencing input was blood. Receptors were obtained from a man younger than 35 in good health.

This clonotype was picked up a small number of times. The rearrangement uses TRBV6-6 and TRBJ2-2; D possibly corresponds to TRBD2 (6 bases). V was pared by 7 bases and J by 4 bases, with 13 bases between. The length of the CDR3 is 14 residues. The germline CDR1 and CDR2 sequences are MNHNY and SVGAGI (reference sequence). The CDR3 here is CASTRGDPTGELFF. CDR3 coding DNA: TGTGCCAGCACCCGCGGGGATCCCACCGGGGAGCTGTTTTTT.

This clonotype came up a few times. The chain combines TRBV5-1 with TRBJ2-2; 8 bases are shared with TRBD1. This CDR3 contains 15 residues. Trimming took 4 bases from V and 2 from J; bases not matched to a gene: 4. Looked up from germline, CDR1 is SGHRS and CDR2 is YFSETQ. The CDR3 loop is CASSDGTGNTGELFF. The CDR3 coding sequence is TGCGCCAGCAGCGACGGGACAGGCAACACCGGGGAGCTGTTTTTT. The full variable domain, its missing parts supplied by reference TRBV5-1 and TRBJ2-2, is KAGVTQTPRYLIKTRGQQVTLSCSPISGHRSVSWYQQTPGQGLQFLFEYFSETQRNKGNFPGRFSGRQFSNSRSEMNVSTLELGDSALYLCASSDGTGNTGELFFGEGSRLTVL.

The rearrangement links TRBV10-3 to TRBJ2-1; D possibly uses TRBD1 or TRBD2 (5 bases each). Germline lookup yields CDR1 ENHRY and CDR2 SYGVKD. The length of the CDR3 is 14 residues. The V gene lost 11 bases and the J gene lost 9 bases, with 23 bases spanning the gap. This CDR3 reads CASTEGPRPVEQFF. The CDR3 DNA is TGTGCCTCGACAGAGGGCCCTCGGCCCGTTGAGCAGTTCTTC.

This chain connects TRBV7-2 to TRBJ2-1, with 10 bases matching TRBD2. CDR3 size: 16 residues. Germline CDR1 reads SGHTA; CDR2 reads FQGNSA. Trimming took 6 bases from V and 4 from J; bases not matched to a gene: 9. The CDR3 spells CASRLAGTSEYNEQFF. The CDR3, as DNA: TGTGCCAGCAGACTAGCCGGGACTAGCGAATACAATGAGCAGTTCTTC.

Only a few counts were recorded for this clonotype. The CDR3 region is CASSVSVMNTEAFF. Written as DNA, the CDR3 is TGTGCCAGTAGTGTGTCGGTTATGAACACTGAAGCTTTCTTT. The V gene is TRBV19, the J gene TRBJ1-1, with D uncertain. The germline V and J ends were trimmed by 5 bases and 0 bases, with 10 bases remaining between them. The CDR3 has 14 amino acids. The germline V gene has CDR1 LNHDA and CDR2 SQIVND (reference sequence).

This clonotype showed up just a few times. V and J are TRBV6-5 and TRBJ2-7; possibly TRBD1 for D (6 bases). Germline V gene data show CDR1 as MNHEY and CDR2 as SVGAGI. V lost 4 bases to trimming and J lost 11 bases, with 15 bases between them. CDR3 length: 12 residues. CDR3: CASSFGSGQEYF. For the CDR3, the DNA is TGTGCCAGCAGTTTCGGATCGGGACAAGAGTACTTC.

Here the CDR3 reads CSVEGEGHQETQYF. The CDR3 DNA reads as TGCAGCGTTGAGGGTGAGGGGCACCAAGAGACCCAGTACTTC. V usage is TRBV29-1 and J usage is TRBJ2-5; possibly TRBD1 or TRBD2 for D (5 bases each). CDR1 is SQVTM, CDR2 ANQGSEA, per germline. CDR3 length: 14 residues. V shed 3 bases and J shed 0 bases, with 11 bases lying between them.

This clonotype occurred a few times. V gene TRBV7-2 combines with J gene TRBJ2-5; 10 nucleotides align to TRBD1. The junction had 7 bases not matched to a gene; V was cut back by 4 bases and J by 2 bases. CDR1 is SGHTA, CDR2 FQGNSA, per germline. The CDR3 consists of 16 residues. CDR3 coding DNA: TGTGCCAGCAGCTCGGGACAGGGGACCCTTCAAGAGACCCAGTACTTC. Residues: CASSSGQGTLQETQYF.

This clonotype was seen a handful of times. The J gene is TRBJ2-6, the V gene TRBV12-3 or TRBV12-4; possibly TRBD2 for D (6 bases). The V gene lost 4 bases and the J gene lost 1 base, with 23 bases spanning the gap. The CDR3 is made up of 20 amino acids. The DNA for the CDR3 is TGTGCCAGCAGTTCTTTCGGTCGGGACTTCCCGCCTTCTGGGGCCAACGTCCTGACTTTC. It codes for CASSSFGRDFPPSGANVLTF.

This clonotype appeared a few times. In DNA, the CDR3 is TGTGCCAGCAGCTTAGCTGAAGACGAAAAACTGTTTTTT. This codes for CASSLAEDEKLFF. The chain has TRBV7-2 and TRBJ1-4; D is unresolved. Deletions cut 0 bases from V and 8 bases from J, with 7 bases between. The CDR3 length is 13 residues. The germline gives CDR1 SGHTA, CDR2 FQGNSA.

This clonotype has at least ten counts. The chain combines TRBV3-1 with TRBJ2-5, with D perhaps TRBD1 or TRBD2 (6 bases each). The V gene's germline CDR1 is LGHDT and CDR2 YNNKEL (reference sequence). The CDR3 is made up of 13 amino acids. The V gene lost 5 bases and the J gene lost 7 bases, with 14 bases spanning the gap. The CDR3 DNA reads TGTGCCAGCAGCGGGGGGACAAGTGGGACCCAGTACTTC. Protein sequence: CASSGGTSGTQYF.

This clonotype has at least ten counts. The V and J genes are TRBV5-1 and TRBJ2-5, with D perhaps TRBD2 (5 bases). In germline, CDR1 is SGHRS, CDR2 YFSETQ. The V end was cut by 3 bases, the J end by 5 bases, with 17 bases between. The CDR3 has 15 amino acids. The CDR3 nucleotides read TGCGCCAGCAGCTACGCCGGACTGTGGAGTGAGACCCAGTACTTC. It is translated as CASSYAGLWSETQYF. Looking up the rest from reference TRBV5-1 and TRBJ2-5 gives the full variable domain: KAGVTQTPRYLIKTRGQQVTLSCSPISGHRSVSWYQQTPGQGLQFLFEYFSETQRNKGNFPGRFSGRQFSNSRSEMNVSTLELGDSALYLCASSYAGLWSETQYFGPGTRLLVL.

This clonotype was observed a single time. This CDR3 reads CASNAGDQPQHF. CDR3 in DNA: TGTGCCAGTAATGCGGGAGATCAGCCCCAGCATTTT. The genes are TRBV7-9 and TRBJ1-5, with no clear D. There are 12 residues in the CDR3. Germline V gene data show CDR1 as SEHNR and CDR2 as FQNEAQ (reference sequence). The V gene lost 9 bases and the J gene lost 5 bases, with 11 bases spanning the gap.

There are a few counts of this clonotype. This chain connects TRBV21-1 to TRBJ1-2; the D call TRBD1 from the table was never checked on the DNA. TRBV21-1 is assigned pseudogene status. This CDR3 contains 15 residues. The CDR3 DNA reads TGTGCCAGCAGAGGCGGTACAGGGGGCGTAACCGGCTACACCTTC. Translated: CASRGGTGGVTGYTF.

This clonotype was seen a handful of times. V is TRBV20-1 and J is TRBJ2-5; D remains unclear. Germline CDR1 and CDR2: DFQATT and SNEGSKA (reference sequence). This CDR3 has 16 residues. Trimming left V 0 bases short and J 1 base short, with 15 bases between. CDR3 bases: TGCAGTGCTAGAGATGGGCTGCGAAGATTCCAAGAGACCCAGTACTTC. Its translation: CSARDGLRRFQETQYF.

This clonotype was detected many times. The chain is built from TRBV12-3 or TRBV12-4 and TRBJ2-5; TRBD2 agrees at 8 bases. There are 13 residues in the CDR3. With V trimmed by 8 bases and J by 1 base, 3 bases remained unmatched. This CDR3 is CASARGAQETQYF. The CDR3 DNA sequence: TGTGCCAGCGCGCGGGGGGCCCAAGAGACCCAGTACTTC.

The chain joins TRBV19 to TRBJ1-2, with TRBD1 identical over 8 bases. J gave up 1 base and V 10 bases, and 8 bases lay outside the gene matches. The CDR3 is 14 amino acids. Germline assignment: CDR1 LNHDA and CDR2 SQIVND (reference sequence). In DNA form, the CDR3 reads TGTGCCACGCATTTGACAGGGGTTAACTATGGCTACACCTTC. It is translated as CATHLTGVNYGYTF.

This chain connects TRBV2 to TRBJ1-4; D remains ambiguous. The germline V gene has CDR1 SNHLY and CDR2 FYNNEI. This CDR3 region has 14 residues. Between the trimmed V and J ends, which lost 2 bases and 5 bases, there was a span of 9 bases. This CDR3 is CASSEFSPNEKLFF. In DNA, the CDR3 is TGTGCCAGCAGTGAATTTAGCCCGAATGAAAAACTGTTTTTT.

This chain links TRBV7-3 with TRBJ1-5; weak D call: TRBD1 (5 bases). CDR1 SGHTA and CDR2 FQGTGA come from the germline V gene. Trimming cost V 0 bases and J 3 bases, with 6 bases left between them. The CDR3 is 14 residues long. CDR3: CASSLTRDNQPQHF. In DNA form, the CDR3 reads TGTGCCAGCAGCTTAACCAGGGACAATCAGCCCCAGCATTTT.

V and J are TRBV7-3 and TRBJ2-7; 7 bases are shared with TRBD2. The CDR3 is made up of 15 amino acids. From germline, CDR1 is SGHTA and CDR2 FQGTGA. J gave up 3 bases and V 3 bases, and 8 bases lay outside the gene matches. This CDR3 reads CASSLSRAGFYEQYF. In DNA form, the CDR3 reads TGTGCCAGCAGCTTGTCACGAGCGGGGTTCTACGAGCAGTACTTC. Complete variable domain (other parts from reference TRBV7-3 and TRBJ2-7): GAGVSQTPSNKVTEKGKYVELRCDPISGHTALYWYRQSLGQGPEFLIYFQGTGAADDSGLPNDRFFAVRPEGSVSTLKIQRTERGDSAVYLCASSLSRAGFYEQYFGPGTRLTVT.

This chain connects TRBV7-9 to TRBJ2-1; the match to TRBD1 covers 11 bases. The germline gives CDR1 SEHNR, CDR2 FQNEAQ (reference sequence). The CDR3 contains 16 residues. J was trimmed by 8 bases and V by 2 bases; bases with no gene match: 8. CDR3 in DNA: TGTGCCAGCAGCTTAAGTAGGGACAGGGGGTTCGATGAGCAGTTCTTC. Its translation is CASSLSRDRGFDEQFF.

V is TRBV6-6 and J is TRBJ1-1; D remains ambiguous. Germline CDR1 reads MNHNY; CDR2 reads SVGAGI (reference sequence). This CDR3 contains 16 residues. Trimming removed 2 bases at V and 3 bases at J, with 16 bases between. The CDR3 bases are TGTGCCAGCAGTTACACCCAAACCCGATTTCACACTGAAGCTTTCTTT. This gives the protein CASSYTQTRFHTEAFF.

V is TRBV4-1 and J is TRBJ2-5, with TRBD1 as a possible D gene (6 bases). V was cut by 2 bases and J by 5 bases, with 18 bases left in between. This CDR3 is 16 amino acids long. Germline CDR1 and CDR2: MGHRA and YSYEKL. CDR3 sequence (DNA): TGCGCCAGCAGCCAAACAGGGTTCGTCGGTAGGGAGACCCAGTACTTC. Protein sequence: CASSQTGFVGRETQYF.

This clonotype has only a few counts. The rearrangement links TRBV7-2 to TRBJ1-6, with D hard to call. V was shortened by 7 bases and J by 3 bases, with 10 bases between the two germline ends. Germline assignment: CDR1 SGHTA and CDR2 FQGNSA. The CDR3 runs to 14 residues. This chain's CDR3 is CASTPAVYNSPLHF. Written as DNA, the CDR3 is TGTGCCAGCACCCCTGCGGTCTATAATTCACCCCTCCACTTT.

The chain couples TRBV29-1 to TRBJ2-1; a possible D gene is TRBD1 (5 bases). V lost 0 bases and J 13 bases, leaving 19 bases between the germline ends. The CDR3 consists of 14 residues. CDR1 is SQVTM and CDR2 is ANQGSEA in the germline V gene. The CDR3 protein is CSVEDSKDKLAQFF. The CDR3 DNA sequence: TGCAGCGTTGAAGATTCAAAGGACAAGCTCGCCCAGTTCTTC.

There are a few counts of this clonotype. The CDR3 loop is CASSVGGGSGGYTF. DNA for the CDR3: TGTGCCAGCAGTGTAGGTGGGGGGTCAGGTGGCTACACCTTC. V and J are TRBV12-3 or TRBV12-4 and TRBJ1-2; a possible D gene is TRBD1 (5 bases). This CDR3 is 14 amino acids long. V was shortened by 5 bases and J by 7 bases, with 17 bases between the two germline ends.

The chain joins TRBV20-1 to TRBJ2-7; 8 bases align to TRBD1. Judging by the DNA end, TRBJ2-5 fits better; the J call may be wrong. This CDR3 is built from 14 residues. Germline V gene data show CDR1 as DFQATT and CDR2 as SNEGSKA (reference sequence). This chain's CDR3 is CSARDGQGLGTQYF. Here the CDR3 DNA reads TGCAGTGCTCGTGACGGACAGGGTCTAGGGACCCAGTACTTC.

This clonotype was seen more than once but under ten times. The rearrangement links TRBV19 to TRBJ2-5, with D tentatively TRBD2 (5 bases). The germline V gene has CDR1 LNHDA and CDR2 SQIVND (reference sequence). The CDR3 loop spans 14 amino acids. V lost 1 base and J lost 6, with 12 bases in between. The chain's CDR3 is CASSIGRDFKTQYF. The DNA for the CDR3 is TGTGCCAGTAGTATAGGTCGGGATTTCAAGACCCAGTACTTC.

This chain's CDR3 is CAISGLAGTQNAYNEQYF. CDR3 coding DNA: TGTGCCATCAGTGGGCTAGCGGGGACCCAAAACGCCTACAATGAGCAGTACTTC. V is TRBV10-3 and J is TRBJ2-1, with TRBD2 identical over 9 bases. With the DNA end fitting TRBJ2-7 better, the J assignment may be wrong. CDR3 size: 18 residues. Germline CDR1 reads ENHRY; CDR2 reads SYGVKD.

V is TRBV27 and J is TRBJ1-1, with TRBD1 as a possible D gene (5 bases). V was pared by 10 bases and J by 1 base, with 13 bases between. Germline assignment: CDR1 MNHEY and CDR2 SMNVEV (reference sequence). The CDR3 consists of 13 residues. The CDR3 DNA reads TGTGCCACGGGGAGGGGTTCGAACACTGAAGCTTTCTTT. This sequence encodes CATGRGSNTEAFF.